The 22 T cell receptor beta chains below come from one sample, sequenced in a study of blood T cell repertoires in COVID-19. Clones were read by immunoSEQ multiplex PCR, and TCRdb kept only the in-frame ones, dropping some. This table has a few hundred thousand clones, more than 75% appearing once. Sequencing used PBMCs or T cells enriched from blood (not recorded which). The receptors here all came from a woman aged 25 to 39 who had recovered from COVID-19.

The CDR3 region has the DNA TGTGCCAGCAGCTGGCGGGACAGGGGGCCAATTGGGTATGGCTACACCTTC. Protein: CASSWRDRGPIGYGYTF. The chain links TRBV7-2 to TRBJ1-2; 12 nucleotides agree with TRBD1. This CDR3 comprises 17 residues. V lost 4 bases and J lost 5; bases outside the gene matches: 11. Germline lookup yields CDR1 SGHTA and CDR2 FQGNSA.

The rearrangement links TRBV11-2 to TRBJ1-3; D not resolved. The CDR3 consists of 12 residues. Germline CDR1 reads SGHAT; CDR2 reads FQNNGV. V was pared by 3 bases and J by 8 bases, with 8 bases between. The CDR3 coding sequence is TGTGCCAGCAGCTTCGAGGGTTACACCATATATTTT. This gives the protein CASSFEGYTIYF. The full variable domain, its missing parts supplied by reference TRBV11-2 and TRBJ1-3, is EAGVAQSPRYKIIEKRQSVAFWCNPISGHATLYWYQQILGQGPKLLIQFQNNGVVDDSQLPKDRFSAERLKGVDSTLKIQPAKLEDSAVYLCASSFEGYTIYFGEGSWLTVV.

The rearrangement links TRBV28 to TRBJ2-5; a possible D gene is TRBD1 (5 bases). The CDR3 is 13 amino acids. V was pared by 7 bases and J by 4 bases, with 13 bases between. Germline V lookup: CDR1 MDHEN, CDR2 SYDVKM. CDR3: CASTAGPPETQYF. The CDR3 DNA is TGTGCCAGCACGGCAGGGCCCCCAGAGACCCAGTACTTC. The full variable domain, with the rest looked up from reference TRBV28 and TRBJ2-5, is DVKVTQSSRYLVKRTGEKVFLECVQDMDHENMFWYRQDPGLGLRLIYFSYDVKMKEKGDIPEGYSVSREKKERFSLILESASTNQTSMYLCASTAGPPETQYFGPGTRLLVL.

The rearrangement links TRBV6-5 to TRBJ1-2, with 9 bases fitting TRBD1. Germline CDR1 MNHEY, CDR2 SVGAGI. V shed 11 bases, J shed 7 bases, and the junction held 14 bases outside the gene matches. The CDR3 covers 14 residues. The CDR3 DNA sequence: TGTGCCGGTGGGGGTACAGGGGGCATCTTTGGCTACACCTTC. Amino acids: CAGGGTGGIFGYTF.

This CDR3 is CASSPRGVESGGTEAFF. DNA for the CDR3: TGTGCCAGCAGCCCCCGCGGCGTCGAATCGGGGGGCACTGAAGCTTTCTTT. The chain recombines TRBV7-8 with TRBJ1-1; a weak D match, TRBD1 (5 bases). Trimming took off 5 bases at V and 4 bases at J, with 23 bases between the two ends. This CDR3 spans 17 amino acids. Germline CDR1 SGHVS, CDR2 FQNEAQ.

Only a few counts were recorded for this clone. This chain joins TRBV19 and TRBJ1-5, with a weak D call TRBD1 (6 bases). The CDR3 runs 13 residues. V was trimmed by 3 bases and J by 7 bases, leaving 10 bases between them. The V gene's germline CDR1 is LNHDA and CDR2 SQIVND (reference sequence). CDR3 bases: TGTGCCAGTAGTATGCAGGGGACCCAGCCCCAGCATTTT. The encoded protein is CASSMQGTQPQHF.

This clone was seen repeatedly, ten times or more. Here the CDR3 reads CASSQDPSGSGHEQFF. CDR3 nucleotide sequence: TGTGCCAGCAGCCAAGATCCTAGCGGGAGTGGGCATGAGCAGTTCTTC. The chain joins TRBV4-2 to TRBJ2-1; 10 positions match TRBD2. The CDR3 has 16 amino acids. Germline V gene sequence: CDR1 LGHNA, CDR2 YNFKEQ. V was pared by 0 bases and J by 8 bases, with 7 bases of the junction left unmatched.

V usage is TRBV7-3 and J usage is TRBJ2-7; TRBD1 matches 9 bases. The CDR3 covers 17 residues. Trimming removed 6 bases from V and 2 bases from J; junction bases left unmatched: 14. The germline V gene encodes CDR1 SGHTA and CDR2 FQGTGA. DNA for the CDR3: TGTGCCAGCAGGGATGGACAGGGGAAGACGCAAACCTACGAGCAGTACTTC. Translation: CASRDGQGKTQTYEQYF. The complete variable domain, with remaining parts taken from reference TRBV7-3 and TRBJ2-7, reads GAGVSQTPSNKVTEKGKYVELRCDPISGHTALYWYRQSLGQGPEFLIYFQGTGAADDSGLPNDRFFAVRPEGSVSTLKIQRTERGDSAVYLCASRDGQGKTQTYEQYFGPGTRLTVT.

This chain uses TRBV9 with TRBJ1-1; 7 bases align to TRBD1. V was clipped by 3 bases and J by 10 bases; unmatched bases: 6. The CDR3 covers 12 residues. Per germline, CDR1 SGDLS and CDR2 YYNGEE. CDR3 in amino acids: CASSGRQGIAFF. The CDR3 nucleotides are TGTGCCAGCAGCGGAAGACAGGGTATAGCTTTCTTT.

The chain employs TRBV18 and TRBJ2-3; 9 positions agree with TRBD2. Germline values: CDR1 KGHSH, CDR2 LQKENI. Trimming at V came to 3 bases and at J to 10 bases, leaving 8 bases not matched to a gene. This CDR3 comprises 14 residues. The CDR3 sequence: CASSPGTSLGSQYF. Here the CDR3 DNA reads TGTGCCAGCTCACCCGGGACTAGCCTTGGTTCGCAGTATTTT.

The chain carries TRBV6-1 and TRBJ1-2; no definite D call. The CDR3 loop spans 16 amino acids. Trimming removed 2 bases at V and 0 bases at J, with 13 bases between. From germline, CDR1 is MNHNS and CDR2 SASEGT. CDR3 sequence: CASSERTSLANYGYTF. CDR3 bases: TGTGCCAGCAGTGAACGCACCTCCCTAGCTAACTATGGCTACACCTTC.

The gene calls are TRBV6-1 and TRBJ2-4; 7 bases fit TRBD2. CDR3 size: 16 residues. The germline V gene has CDR1 MNHNS and CDR2 SASEGT. V gave up 1 base and J gave up 0 bases; unmatched junction bases: 3. The CDR3 DNA reads as TGTGCCAGCAGTGAAGATCCTAGCGGAGCCAAAAACATTCAGTACTTC. This translates into CASSEDPSGAKNIQYF.

The chain recombines TRBV19 with TRBJ2-7, with 9 bases fitting TRBD1. The CDR3 consists of 15 residues. V gave up 5 bases and J gave up 4 bases; unmatched junction bases: 9. Germline CDR1 LNHDA, CDR2 SQIVND (reference sequence). The CDR3: CASSQTGQGPYEQYF. In DNA form, the CDR3 reads TGTGCCAGTAGTCAAACGGGACAGGGCCCTTACGAGCAGTACTTC.

The V gene is TRBV15, the J gene TRBJ1-2, with D possibly TRBD1 on 5 matching bases. From germline, CDR1 is LNHNV and CDR2 YYDKDF (reference sequence). The CDR3 extends over 14 amino acids. The V end was cut by 1 base, the J end by 9 bases, with 15 bases between. CDR3 in amino acids: CATSRVTGGKSYTF. For the CDR3, the DNA is TGTGCCACCAGCAGAGTCACGGGGGGAAAAAGCTACACCTTC.

This clone appeared a single time. This chain links TRBV4-1 with TRBJ2-5; 11 bases are a match to TRBD2. There are 15 residues in the CDR3. The germline gives CDR1 MGHRA, CDR2 YSYEKL. The trim removed 2 bases at V and 5 bases at J, leaving 4 bases unmatched. DNA for the CDR3: TGCGCCAGCAGCCAAATGCGGACTAGCGGGGAGACCCAGTACTTC. This gives the protein CASSQMRTSGETQYF.

This chain links TRBV28 with TRBJ1-3, with 7 bases matching TRBD1. This CDR3 region has 15 residues. The junction had 4 bases not matched to a gene; V was cut back by 5 bases and J by 0 bases. Germline V gives CDR1 MDHEN, CDR2 SYDVKM. In DNA, the CDR3 is TGTGCCAGCAGTCGACAGGGTGACTCTGGAAACACCATATATTTT. Its translation: CASSRQGDSGNTIYF.

V is TRBV5-4 and J is TRBJ2-1; D is perhaps TRBD1 (5 bases). Germline V gene lookup returns CDR1 SGHNT and CDR2 YYREEE (reference sequence). The CDR3 consists of 11 residues. V gave up 7 bases and J gave up 8 bases, with 10 bases separating them. CDR3 sequence (DNA): TGTGCCAGCCAGCAAGGGGATGAGCAGTTCTTC. It yields the protein CASQQGDEQFF.

This clone occurred once. The rearrangement uses TRBV30 and TRBJ1-2; 9 bases agree with TRBD1. Germline V gene lookup returns CDR1 GTSNPN and CDR2 SVGIG (reference sequence). The CDR3 is made up of 16 amino acids. Germline trimming cut 0 bases from V and 1 base from J; bases unmatched to any gene: 6. In DNA form, the CDR3 reads TGTGCCTGGAGTGTAGGCAACAGGGGGCATAACTATGGCTACACCTTC. Protein: CAWSVGNRGHNYGYTF. Full variable domain (remainder filled in from reference TRBV30 and TRBJ1-2): SQTIHQWPATLVQPVGSPLSLECTVEGTSNPNLYWYRQAAGRGLQLLFYSVGIGQISSEVPQNLSASRPQDRQFILSSKKLLLSDSGFYLCAWSVGNRGHNYGYTFGSGTRLTVV.

There are a few counts of this clone. The chain recombines TRBV28 with TRBJ1-6, with TRBD1 identical over 8 bases. CDR1 is MDHEN and CDR2 is SYDVKM in the germline V gene. V shed 2 bases, J shed 8 bases, and the junction held 11 bases outside the gene matches. The CDR3 is 17 amino acids. In DNA form, the CDR3 reads TGTGCCAGCAGTTTACCCACCCAGGCAGGGGGCGATTCACCCCTCCACTTT. Translated, it gives CASSLPTQAGGDSPLHF.

This clone was seen a handful of times. The chain combines TRBV2 with TRBJ1-2, with a tentative D call TRBD1 (6 bases). The CDR3 sequence is 15 residues long. Germline values: CDR1 SNHLY, CDR2 FYNNEI. Trimming took off 4 bases at V and 6 bases at J, with 18 bases between the two ends. The CDR3 DNA reads TGTGCCAGCAGTGTACAACCCAGGGGTCTCGATGGCTACACCTTC. Its protein is CASSVQPRGLDGYTF.

The chain has TRBV7-9 and TRBJ2-1; D not certain. The CDR3 covers 14 residues. From germline, CDR1 is SEHNR and CDR2 FQNEAQ (reference sequence). Trimming took 5 bases from V and 8 from J, leaving 16 bases between them. In DNA, the CDR3 is TGTGCCAGCAGCCCTCTCGACTCTTTCCATGAGCAGTTCTTC. Translated: CASSPLDSFHEQFF.

The chain employs TRBV19 and TRBJ2-3, with 14 positions matching TRBD2. The CDR3 loop spans 17 amino acids. Trimming removed 4 bases from V and 2 bases from J; junction bases left unmatched: 5. In germline, CDR1 is LNHDA, CDR2 SQIVND (reference sequence). The CDR3 sequence is CASSKKGLAGVTDTQYF. DNA of the CDR3: TGTGCCAGTAGTAAAAAGGGACTAGCGGGGGTCACAGATACGCAGTATTTT.